This T cell receptor beta chain is drawn from a study of neoadjuvant anti-PD-1 for oral cavity cancer. The protocol was immunoSEQ multiplex PCR, while the TCRdb copy is restricted to in-frame clones and leaves out a portion. Of over 5,500 clones listed, about 80% are singletons. The CDR3 contains 14 residues. Looked up from germline, CDR1 is SNHLY and CDR2 is FYNNEI. Trimming removed 6 bases from V and 8 bases from J; junction bases left unmatched: 10. This receptor was identified in a person aged 40 to 85 with oral cavity squamous cell carcinoma. The V and J genes are TRBV2 and TRBJ1-2; 9 bases align to TRBD1. Sample: PBMCs, taken before nivolumab (anti-PD-1) treatment. The CDR3 is CASSLGQGGDGYTF. The CDR3 DNA is TGTGCCAGCAGCCTGGGACAGGGAGGTGACGGCTACACCTTC.